This TCR beta chain was retrieved from a study of regulatory T cells in long-lasting Graves disease. General observations from the study: Sharing of public clonotypes was greater in persistent patients (roughly 2,600) than in new patients (roughly 1,000).

This clonotype was seen more than once but under ten times. The antigen remains unidentified. CDR3 regions were amplified by Arm-PCR using iRepertoire HTBI primers to build TCR beta libraries. TCRdb called the multiplex PCR reads again in MiXCR, with one record for every CDR3 protein. This table has 700,000 or so distinct CDR3 sequences, approximately 29% appearing once. The time point: persistent/refractory GD, antithyroid drugs over 5 years with positive TRAb. The authors made the TCR library using RNA they extracted from PBMCs. In Xi'an, China, an endocrinology department was the source of patients. The CDR3 sequence is 14 residues long. V shed 1 base and J 5 bases; nucleotides not matched to a gene: 2. Germline CDR1 is SGHTA and CDR2 is FQGNSA.

The sequence derives from a female donor with Graves disease. This specimen was peripheral blood mononuclear cells (PBMCs), taken when the disease was refractory, from a patient treated with antithyroid drugs. The chain has TRBV7-2 and TRBJ1-5; 7 bases are shared with TRBD1. CDR3 in amino acids: CASSLVTGDQPQHF. For the CDR3, the DNA is TGTGCCAGCAGCTTAGTCACAGGGGATCAGCCCCAGCATTTT. The variable domain in full, with the rest retrieved from reference TRBV7-2 and TRBJ1-5, is GAGVSQSPSNKVTEKGKDVELRCDPISGHTALYWYRQSLGQGLEFLIYFQGNSAPDKSGLPSDRFSAERTGGSVSTLTIQRTQQEDSAVYLCASSLVTGDQPQHFGDGTRLSIL.